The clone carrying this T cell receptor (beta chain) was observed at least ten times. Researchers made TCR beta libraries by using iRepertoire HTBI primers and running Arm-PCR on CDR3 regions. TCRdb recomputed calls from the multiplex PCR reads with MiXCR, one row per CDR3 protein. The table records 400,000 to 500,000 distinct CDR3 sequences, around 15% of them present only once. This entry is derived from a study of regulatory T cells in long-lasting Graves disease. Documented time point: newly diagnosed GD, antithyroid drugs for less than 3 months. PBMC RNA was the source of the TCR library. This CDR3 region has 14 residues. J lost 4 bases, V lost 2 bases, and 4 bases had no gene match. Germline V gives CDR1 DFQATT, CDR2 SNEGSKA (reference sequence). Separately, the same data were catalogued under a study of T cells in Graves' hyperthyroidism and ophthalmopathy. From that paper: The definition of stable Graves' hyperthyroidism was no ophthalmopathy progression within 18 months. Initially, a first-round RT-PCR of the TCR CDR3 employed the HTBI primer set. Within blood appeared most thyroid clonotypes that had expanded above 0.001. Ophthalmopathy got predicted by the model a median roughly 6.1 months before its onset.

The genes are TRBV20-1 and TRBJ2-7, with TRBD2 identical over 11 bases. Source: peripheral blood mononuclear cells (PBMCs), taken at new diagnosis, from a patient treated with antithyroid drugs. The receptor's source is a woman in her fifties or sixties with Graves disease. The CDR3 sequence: CSARWASGRYEQYF. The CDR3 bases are TGCAGTGCTAGATGGGCTAGCGGGAGGTACGAGCAGTACTTC.